A single sample is the source of the 2 T cell receptor beta chains below, sequenced in a study of shared clonotypes between healthy human individuals (dated by TCRdb to the early 2020s). Library preparation was by the immunoSEQ multiplex PCR assay. What TCRdb holds here is the immuneACCESS table cut down to in-frame rearrangements. Part of the clones is not present; checked against another copy, under half of the missing clones reflect an unresolved V gene, and the others are unexplained. Recorded for this sample are some 1 million clones; under 80% of them occurred a single time. The leading ten clones occupy approximately 1.5% of the sample. The sample was memory CD4+ T cells sorted from blood. This specimen's cell subset or site label, per the study, means: CD45RA-negative fraction. All receptors derive from a man between 18 and 35 years old in good health.

The rearrangement links TRBV10-3 to TRBJ2-1, with D unresolved. The V gene lost 0 bases and the J gene lost 5 bases, with 8 bases spanning the gap. Germline V gene data show CDR1 as ENHRY and CDR2 as SYGVKD. The CDR3 sequence is 14 residues long. The DNA for the CDR3 is TGTGCCATCAGTGAGTCGATAGGCCACAATGAGCAGTTCTTC. Amino acid sequence: CAISESIGHNEQFF.

The CDR3 reads CASGTSLGYGYTF. CDR3 nucleotides: TGTGCCAGCGGGACCAGTCTGGGTTATGGCTACACCTTC. The chain links TRBV6-1 to TRBJ1-2; maybe TRBD1 (5 bases). CDR1 MNHNS and CDR2 SASEGT come from the germline V gene. CDR3 length: 13 amino acids. V was clipped by 8 bases and J by 5 bases, with 15 bases between them.